This T cell receptor (beta chain) was captured in a study of T cells in localized non-small cell lung cancer. The CDR3 has 16 amino acids. Per germline, CDR1 MNHGY and CDR2 SAAAGT. Trimming removed 6 bases at V and 2 bases at J, with 19 bases between. Repertoires were generated with immunoSEQ multiplex PCR, while TCRdb's copy carries only in-frame clones and drops some. The sample lists about a thousand clones, 25% to 35% occurring once. Findings of the study overall: In uninvolved adjacent lung, T cell clonality reached its highest value, exceeding tumor.

There are a few counts of this clone. Its antigen is currently unknown. This specimen was lung tumor tissue, taken before any cancer treatment. This clonotype was obtained from a woman aged 40 to 75 with stage I squamous cell lung carcinoma. The rearrangement uses TRBV6-8 and TRBJ1-1; D ambiguous. The DNA of the CDR3 is TGTGCCAGCAGACCCTCCGGTACGTCGGGAAACACTGAAGCTTTCTTT. Amino acid sequence: CASRPSGTSGNTEAFF.